This TCR beta chain was sequenced during a study of blood T cell repertoires in COVID-19. As for the study in general: Sites in the United States, Italy and Spain provided acute and convalescent COVID-19 samples.

The CDR3 contains 18 residues. Looked up from germline, CDR1 is SGHTA and CDR2 is FQGTGA. Losses at the gene ends were 2 bases for V and 0 bases for J; bases not matched to a gene: 8. Using immunoSEQ multiplex PCR, the repertoire was profiled, and TCRdb retains in-frame clones only, with some absent. This sample has roughly 80,000 clones, with about 88% found just once. Sequencing was carried out using peripheral blood. The origin of this receptor is a human donor in a cohort sampled during active COVID-19. The rearrangement joins TRBV7-3 to TRBJ2-1, with TRBD2 matching 9 bases. The CDR3 here is CASSLGGSGGGSYNEQFF. In DNA form, the CDR3 reads TGTGCCAGCAGCTTAGGGGGTAGCGGGGGAGGCTCCTACAATGAGCAGTTCTTC.